Each of the 12 T cell receptor beta chains below was sequenced from the same sample in a study of brain T cells in children with intractable seizures. The table came from immunoSEQ multiplex PCR; TCRdb's copy has only in-frame clones and leaves some out. The table includes around 44,000 clones, approximately 90% detected once. The material was peripheral blood, obtained at surgery. These receptors were collected from a girl aged 2 to 9 with tuberous sclerosis and intractable seizures.

This clone was seen a few times. The chain recombines TRBV12-5 with TRBJ1-2, with D possibly being TRBD1 (5 bases). The germline V gene has CDR1 LGHNT and CDR2 FRNRAP. The CDR3 is 14 amino acids. V was shortened by 0 bases and J by 8 bases, with 13 bases between the two germline ends. In DNA form, the CDR3 reads TGTGCTAGTGGTTTGGTACCCAGGGTCTACGGCTACACCTTC. The encoded protein is CASGLVPRVYGYTF. Together with reference TRBV12-5 and TRBJ1-2, the CDR3 gives the full variable domain: DARVTQTPRHKVTEMGQEVTMRCQPILGHNTVFWYRQTMMQGLELLAYFRNRAPLDDSGMPKDRFSAEMPDATLATLKIQPSEPRDSAVYFCASGLVPRVYGYTFGSGTRLTVV.

The V call is TRBV29-1, the J call TRBJ2-3, with TRBD2 identical over 9 bases. V lost 6 bases to trimming and J lost 6 bases; unmatched junction nucleotides: 10. CDR1 is SQVTM and CDR2 is ANQGSEA in the germline V gene. The CDR3 runs 14 residues. CDR3 region: CSVHLAGMGDTQYF. The CDR3 region has the DNA TGCAGCGTCCATCTAGCGGGGATGGGTGATACGCAGTATTTT.

There are a few counts of this clone. The genes are TRBV6-5 and TRBJ1-1; D possibly corresponds to TRBD1 (5 bases). Trimming removed 2 bases from V and 1 base from J, with 5 bases in between. The CDR3 is made up of 13 amino acids. CDR1 is MNHEY, CDR2 SVGAGI, per germline. The CDR3: CASSYGQNTEAFF. Written as DNA, the CDR3 is TGTGCCAGCAGTTACGGACAGAACACTGAAGCTTTCTTT.

The chain uses TRBV6-1 and TRBJ1-5; D is uncertain. The CDR3 length is 16 residues. In germline, CDR1 is MNHNS, CDR2 SASEGT. The V and J ends lost 1 base and 3 bases respectively, with 13 bases between them. CDR3: CASSEVSGIVNQPQHF. CDR3 in DNA: TGTGCCAGCAGTGAAGTTTCGGGTATAGTCAATCAGCCCCAGCATTTT.

V is TRBV5-1 and J is TRBJ1-1; 12 bases map to TRBD1. Germline values: CDR1 SGHRS, CDR2 YFSETQ. This CDR3 comprises 17 residues. J gave up 0 bases and V 4 bases, and 7 bases lay outside the gene matches. The CDR3 DNA reads as TGCGCCAGCAGCGGGGGACAGGGGGCTTTCTTGAACACTGAAGCTTTCTTT. Amino acid sequence: CASSGGQGAFLNTEAFF.

The chain has TRBV30 and TRBJ1-6; 10 positions agree with TRBD1. V shed 1 base and J 10 bases; nucleotides not matched to a gene: 7. The length of the CDR3 is 15 residues. Germline V gene sequence: CDR1 GTSNPN, CDR2 SVGIG (reference sequence). Here the CDR3 DNA reads TGTGCCTGGAGTGCCCCGACAGGGGGCGGCTCACCCCTCCACTTT. Its translation: CAWSAPTGGGSPLHF.

The rearrangement links TRBV21-1 to TRBJ1-5; the table's D call, TRBD1, has no DNA check behind it. TRBV21-1 is listed as a pseudogene. The CDR3 is made up of 17 amino acids. For the CDR3, the DNA is TGTGCCAGCAGCAAAGGGCCCCCCCGACAGGAATTACAGCCCCAGCATTTT. Translating gives CASSKGPPRQELQPQHF.

The chain joins TRBV24-1 to TRBJ2-1, with 7 bases fitting TRBD1. The V and J ends lost 3 bases and 8 bases, in that order; junction bases with no gene match: 3. Germline loops: CDR1 KGHDR, CDR2 SFDVKD. This CDR3 is 13 amino acids long. Here the CDR3 reads CATSDQGVDEQFF. CDR3 in DNA: TGTGCCACCAGTGATCAGGGGGTGGATGAGCAGTTCTTC.

This rearrangement joins TRBV6-5 to TRBJ1-6; the D gene is possibly TRBD1 (5 bases). Germline CDR1 and CDR2: MNHEY and SVGAGI. CDR3 length: 13 residues. V was cut by 6 bases and J by 5 bases, with 8 bases left in between. DNA for the CDR3: TGTGCCAGCAGAGGGGATAATAATTCACCCCTCCACTTT. This encodes CASRGDNNSPLHF.

The J gene is TRBJ2-5, the V gene TRBV11-2; D is unclear. Trimming left V 1 base short and J 7 bases short, with 4 bases between. The CDR3 loop spans 11 amino acids. The germline V gene has CDR1 SGHAT and CDR2 FQNNGV. The CDR3 reads CASSLAVTQYF. In DNA form, the CDR3 reads TGTGCCAGCAGCTTAGCGGTGACCCAGTACTTC.

The V gene is TRBV18, the J gene TRBJ1-1; unclear D gene. The CDR3 spans 15 residues. V lost 1 base and J lost 0, with 9 bases in between. Per germline, CDR1 KGHSH and CDR2 LQKENI. The CDR3 sequence is CASSPQPLLNTEAFF. The CDR3 DNA sequence: TGTGCCAGCTCACCACAGCCCTTACTGAACACTGAAGCTTTCTTT.

The rearrangement uses TRBV20-1 and TRBJ1-1; no clear D. Trimming took off 3 bases at V and 0 bases at J, with 8 bases between the two ends. CDR3 length: 13 residues. Looked up from germline, CDR1 is DFQATT and CDR2 is SNEGSKA (reference sequence). The CDR3 DNA reads as TGCAGTGCTAGTAAGAGACTGAACACTGAAGCTTTCTTT. Its protein is CSASKRLNTEAFF.